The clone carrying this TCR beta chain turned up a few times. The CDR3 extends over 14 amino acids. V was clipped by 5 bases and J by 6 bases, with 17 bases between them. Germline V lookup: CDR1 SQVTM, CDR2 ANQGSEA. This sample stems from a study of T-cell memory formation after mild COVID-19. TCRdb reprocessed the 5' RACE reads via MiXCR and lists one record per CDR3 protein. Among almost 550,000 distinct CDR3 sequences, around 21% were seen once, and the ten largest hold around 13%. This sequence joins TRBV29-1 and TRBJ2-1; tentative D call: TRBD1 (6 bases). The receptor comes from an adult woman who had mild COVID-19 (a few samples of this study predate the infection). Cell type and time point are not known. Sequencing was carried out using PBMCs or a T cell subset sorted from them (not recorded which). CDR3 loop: CSVMDSGGSNEQFF. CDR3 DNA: TGCAGCGTTATGGACAGTGGGGGTTCCAATGAGCAGTTCTTC.